A selection of T cell receptor beta chains follows, all from one sample in a study of blood T cells in healthy people across ages. MiXCR was run by TCRdb on the 5' RACE reads, yielding one entry per CDR3 protein. The sample includes 850,000 to 1,000,000 distinct CDR3 sequences, just over 50% of them seen just once. Sequencing was performed on blood. All receptors come from a woman in her sixties in good health. The conserved cysteine and the conserved F or W are not part of the CDR3 here.

v_call: TRBV9; j_call: TRBJ2-7; cdr3_aa: ASSVATQGSYEQY
v_call: TRBV20-1; j_call: TRBJ2-1; cdr3_aa: SARRNLNSQF
v_call: TRBV9; j_call: TRBJ2-7; cdr3_aa: ASSKREGAVYEQY
v_call: TRBV6-2/TRBV6-3; j_call: TRBJ2-7; cdr3_aa: ASRGTVGEQY
v_call: TRBV12-3/TRBV12-4; j_call: TRBJ2-3; cdr3_aa: ASSWVLTESTDTQY
v_call: TRBV11-2; j_call: TRBJ2-5; cdr3_aa: ASSLDRATGVQETQY
v_call: TRBV27; j_call: TRBJ2-4; cdr3_aa: ASRQGGNLAKNIQY
v_call: TRBV27; j_call: TRBJ1-6; cdr3_aa: ASSTWTGNSPLH
v_call: TRBV4-3; j_call: NA; cdr3_aa: ASSQVRGRYEQY
v_call: TRBV5-1; j_call: TRBJ2-1; cdr3_aa: ASSLQAVSAYNEQF
v_call: TRBV20-1; j_call: TRBJ1-5; cdr3_aa: SADAGGRIQPQH
v_call: TRBV18; j_call: TRBJ1-6; cdr3_aa: ASSLHGLGQGGSPLH
v_call: TRBV28; j_call: TRBJ1-6; cdr3_aa: ASSLPTGVGSPLH
v_call: TRBV4-2; j_call: TRBJ2-1; cdr3_aa: ASSQVGTASSCNEQF
v_call: TRBV28; j_call: TRBJ1-2; cdr3_aa: ASSPFGHFNYGYT
v_call: TRBV15; j_call: TRBJ2-1; cdr3_aa: ATSKGSGHSSYNEQF
v_call: TRBV4-3; j_call: TRBJ2-7; cdr3_aa: ASKARTGDYNEQY
v_call: TRBV5-1; j_call: TRBJ2-5; cdr3_aa: ASSLRVAGETQY
v_call: TRBV6-5; j_call: TRBJ1-2; cdr3_aa: ASREKGGYT
v_call: TRBV20-1; j_call: TRBJ2-7; cdr3_aa: SATNLREQY
v_call: TRBV3-1; j_call: TRBJ1-6; cdr3_aa: ASSQGPANSPLH
v_call: TRBV30; j_call: TRBJ1-1; cdr3_aa: AWSVPGQGTAF
v_call: TRBV6-5; j_call: TRBJ1-1; cdr3_aa: ASGFTEGYTEAF
v_call: TRBV10-3; j_call: TRBJ2-7; cdr3_aa: AISSEESEQY
v_call: TRBV5-1; j_call: TRBJ2-1; cdr3_aa: ASSSGTPMADEQF
v_call: TRBV20-1; j_call: TRBJ2-4; cdr3_aa: SAPRAAIQY
v_call: TRBV6-2/TRBV6-3; j_call: TRBJ1-5; cdr3_aa: ASRTDRAGNQPQH
v_call: TRBV12-3/TRBV12-4; j_call: TRBJ2-4; cdr3_aa: ASSLGDRAGCGQY
v_call: TRBV11-2; j_call: TRBJ2-1; cdr3_aa: ASSLAGIYNEQF
v_call: TRBV4-2; j_call: TRBJ1-5; cdr3_aa: ASSPTGGPDQPQH
v_call: TRBV6-5; j_call: TRBJ2-7; cdr3_aa: ASSYSGGRPYEQY
v_call: TRBV7-6; j_call: TRBJ1-2; cdr3_aa: ASSRLQGGPRPFNYGYT
v_call: TRBV27; j_call: TRBJ2-7; cdr3_aa: ASSPGGYGQY
v_call: TRBV6-6; j_call: TRBJ1-4; cdr3_aa: ASSLDRAGEKLF
v_call: TRBV4-3; j_call: TRBJ2-7; cdr3_aa: ASSQEYTDEQY
v_call: TRBV5-6; j_call: TRBJ2-5; cdr3_aa: ASSLEAGGTETQY
v_call: TRBV27; j_call: TRBJ2-7; cdr3_aa: ASSLLPGSSSSYEQY
v_call: TRBV6-6; j_call: TRBJ2-5; cdr3_aa: ASRGWYQETQY
v_call: TRBV7-9; j_call: TRBJ2-7; cdr3_aa: ASSFGGQSYEQY
v_call: TRBV6-5; j_call: TRBJ2-7; cdr3_aa: ASSPDTESSYEQY
v_call: TRBV4-1; j_call: TRBJ2-6; cdr3_aa: ASSHPGQGYSGANVLT
v_call: TRBV28; j_call: TRBJ2-1; cdr3_aa: ASSWTTHNERF
v_call: TRBV7-9; j_call: TRBJ2-5; cdr3_aa: ASLRAGGGETQY
v_call: TRBV7-6; j_call: TRBJ2-7; cdr3_aa: ASSSHFRYEQY
v_call: TRBV20-1; j_call: TRBJ2-1; cdr3_aa: SASLKVEQF
v_call: TRBV25-1; j_call: TRBJ1-2; cdr3_aa: ASSDSLRSGYT
v_call: TRBV2; j_call: NA; cdr3_aa: ASRNRGWDEQY
v_call: TRBV28; j_call: TRBJ2-3; cdr3_aa: AGSRWASGNVKTDTQY